This T cell receptor beta chain was captured by sequencing in a study of post-analysis software for immune sequencing data. The CDR3 is 15 amino acids. Germline lookup yields CDR1 KGHSH and CDR2 LQKENI. J was trimmed by 4 bases and V by 6 bases; bases with no gene match: 10. The authors incorporated unique molecular identifiers into the TCR beta cDNA libraries. A single record per CDR3 protein comes from TCRdb applying MiXCR to the PCR reads. The sample yields roughly 670,000 distinct CDR3 sequences, 55% to 70% seen once. As regards this clonotype: Its antigen is not known.

Overall study results and limits: The five TRBV segments detected at higher frequency in patients than in controls included TRBV5-6, TRBV5-1 and TRBV20-1. Samples from a shared batch, those prepared together, strongly co-clustered by F measure. In multiple sclerosis, normalized Chao1 diversity was significantly below that of controls.

The TCR originated in a girl under 10 years old with multiple sclerosis. The material sequenced was blood. The chain combines TRBV18 with TRBJ2-7, with 9 bases aligning to TRBD1. The CDR3 is CASSFTRDRAYEQYF. The CDR3 nucleotides read TGTGCCAGCTCGTTCACCCGGGACAGGGCATACGAGCAGTACTTC.